This T cell receptor (beta chain) was sequenced in a study of shared clonotypes between healthy human individuals. Generated by immunoSEQ multiplex PCR, the TCRdb table keeps only in-frame clones and is missing some. The repertoire holds about 2.3 million clones, just under 95% seen once, with approximately 0.41% in the top ten. CDR1 and CDR2 from the germline V gene are MDHEN and SYDVKM. The ends lost 6 bases at V and 2 bases at J; junction bases unmatched: 9. The CDR3 is made up of 18 amino acids. This sequence originates from a man between 18 and 29 years old in good health. Some clones in this sample may be carry-over from other donors' samples. Sequencing input: naive CD4+ T cells from PBMCs. Sample subset: CD45RA+ positively selected. The gene calls are TRBV28 and TRBJ2-1; 14 bases align to TRBD2. CDR3 DNA: TGTGCCAGCAGAACCGGGACTAGCGGGAGTACCGCCTACAATGAGCAGTTCTTC. The encoded protein is CASRTGTSGSTAYNEQFF.